A single sample gave rise to the 16 T cell receptor beta chains below, sequenced in a study of T cells in Graves' hyperthyroidism and ophthalmopathy. Amplification yielded TCR beta CDR3 regions, with RNA transcripts as the source. The HTBI set primed first-round TCR CDR3 RT-PCR. TCRdb called the multiplex PCR reads again in MiXCR, with one record for every CDR3 protein. The sample has hundreds of thousands of distinct CDR3 sequences; around 20% are singletons. Sample: blood. All receptors derive from a man aged 25 to 40 with Graves' ophthalmopathy.

This clonotype was observed at least ten times. This rearrangement joins TRBV5-1 to TRBJ2-1, with 8 positions matching TRBD2. This CDR3 region has 15 residues. J gave up 4 bases and V 0 bases, and 3 bases lay outside the gene matches. CDR1 is SGHRS and CDR2 is YFSETQ in the germline V gene. The CDR3, as DNA: TGCGCCAGCAGCTTGGAGACTAGCGTGTACAATGAGCAGTTCTTC. Translated: CASSLETSVYNEQFF.

The genes are TRBV20-1 and TRBJ2-7, with no clear D. Germline V gives CDR1 DFQATT, CDR2 SNEGSKA (reference sequence). V was pared by 1 base and J by 6 bases, with 10 bases between. The CDR3 spans 12 residues. CDR3 residues: CSARGYSPEQYF. The CDR3 region has the DNA TGCAGTGCTAGAGGTTACAGCCCCGAGCAGTACTTC.

The sample holds many counts of this clonotype. This CDR3 is CASGPGGAEKGNQPQHF. DNA for the CDR3: TGTGCCAGCGGGCCGGGGGGCGCCGAGAAGGGCAATCAGCCCCAGCATTTT. V and J are TRBV28 and TRBJ1-5; possibly TRBD1 for D (6 bases). CDR1 and CDR2 from the germline V gene are MDHEN and SYDVKM. This CDR3 has 17 residues. V gave up 8 bases and J gave up 2 bases, with 22 bases separating them.

The chain is built from TRBV30 and TRBJ2-3; D unclear. V lost 4 bases to trimming and J lost 2 bases, with 7 bases between them. The CDR3 is made up of 12 amino acids. Germline-derived CDR1 and CDR2 are GTSNPN and SVGIG (reference sequence). CDR3 DNA: TGTGCCTGGAATCCCTTCACAGATACGCAGTATTTT. It translates to CAWNPFTDTQYF.

This clonotype came up a few times. The chain has TRBV25-1 and TRBJ2-5; a weak D match, TRBD2 (6 bases). V was shortened by 2 bases and J by 3 bases, with 16 bases between the two germline ends. The germline CDR1 and CDR2 sequences are MGHDK and SYGVNS. This CDR3 has 16 amino acids. The CDR3 sequence is CASSERFSGGEETQYF. CDR3 bases: TGTGCCAGCAGTGAAAGGTTTAGCGGAGGGGAAGAGACCCAGTACTTC.

The chain uses TRBV12-5 and TRBJ1-2, with D tentatively TRBD1 (5 bases). V was cut by 6 bases and J by 3 bases, with 11 bases left in between. CDR3 length: 13 amino acids. Germline V gene lookup returns CDR1 LGHNT and CDR2 FRNRAP. CDR3 coding DNA: TGTGCTAGTGGCCTCGACAGCTACTATGGCTACACCTTC. It translates to CASGLDSYYGYTF.

The CDR3: CASSDRQAGCNEQFF. The CDR3 nucleotides are TGTGCCAGCAGCGATCGCCAAGCGGGATGCAATGAGCAGTTCTTC. The V and J genes are TRBV9 and TRBJ2-1, with TRBD2 identical over 7 bases. V gave up 3 bases and J gave up 6 bases; unmatched junction bases: 9. Germline V lookup: CDR1 SGDLS, CDR2 YYNGEE. This CDR3 comprises 15 residues.

The rearrangement joins TRBV5-4 to TRBJ2-5; 7 nucleotides align to TRBD2. Losses at the gene ends were 6 bases for V and 7 bases for J; bases not matched to a gene: 6. Germline CDR1 reads SGHNT; CDR2 reads YYREEE (reference sequence). The CDR3 is 12 amino acids. As DNA, the CDR3 is TGTGCCAGCACCGATGGGGGGGGGACCCAGTACTTC. It yields the protein CASTDGGGTQYF. Drawing the rest from reference TRBV5-4 and TRBJ2-5, the complete variable domain is ETGVTQSPTHLIKTRGQQVTLRCSSQSGHNTVSWYQQALGQGPQFIFQYYREEENGRGNFPPRFSGLQFPNYSSELNVNALELDDSALYLCASTDGGGTQYFGPGTRLLVL.

The J gene is TRBJ2-1, the V gene TRBV7-9; 7 nucleotides agree with TRBD2. Germline loops: CDR1 SEHNR, CDR2 FQNEAQ (reference sequence). The trim removed 5 bases at V and 3 bases at J, leaving 7 bases unmatched. CDR3 length: 15 amino acids. CDR3 nucleotide sequence: TGTGCCAGCAGCCTCACCGGGACTAACTACAATGAGCAGTTCTTC. Translated, it gives CASSLTGTNYNEQFF.

This clonotype was counted between two and nine times. CDR3 DNA: TGTGCCAGCAGCCCCGGGACTAATGAAAAACTGTTTTTT. It codes for CASSPGTNEKLFF. This chain joins TRBV3-1 and TRBJ1-4, with D unclear. The CDR3 runs 13 residues. V was shortened by 4 bases and J by 2 bases, with 5 bases between the two germline ends. Germline values: CDR1 LGHDT, CDR2 YNNKEL (reference sequence).

This clonotype was seen repeatedly, ten times or more. This rearrangement joins TRBV5-1 to TRBJ2-1, with 9 bases lining up with TRBD1. From germline, CDR1 is SGHRS and CDR2 YFSETQ. The trim removed 6 bases at V and 4 bases at J, leaving 5 bases unmatched. The CDR3 runs to 14 residues. Here the CDR3 reads CASTSTGGYNEQFF. The CDR3 region has the DNA TGCGCCAGCACCTCGACAGGGGGGTACAATGAGCAGTTCTTC.

The chain has TRBV27 and TRBJ2-1, with D possibly matching TRBD2 (6 bases). This CDR3 is 15 amino acids long. V lost 5 bases and J lost 6, with 17 bases in between. Germline CDR1 MNHEY, CDR2 SMNVEV (reference sequence). The CDR3 coding sequence is TGTGCCAGCAGTCCGAGACTAGTATCAGGCAATGAGCAGTTCTTC. Translation gives CASSPRLVSGNEQFF.

This clonotype was recorded many times. The V and J genes are TRBV2 and TRBJ2-3; D remains ambiguous. CDR3 size: 12 residues. V lost 5 bases and J lost 3, with 6 bases in between. The germline gives CDR1 SNHLY, CDR2 FYNNEI. Here the CDR3 DNA reads TGTGCCAGCAGTCCTGCAACAGATACGCAGTATTTT. It is translated as CASSPATDTQYF.

The rearrangement joins TRBV19 to TRBJ1-1, with TRBD1 matching 11 bases. Trimming cost V 3 bases and J 2 bases; bases outside gene matches: 5. The germline V gene encodes CDR1 LNHDA and CDR2 SQIVND (reference sequence). There are 16 residues in the CDR3. CDR3 loop: CASSIGGTGGNTEAFF. CDR3 sequence (DNA): TGTGCCAGTAGTATCGGAGGGACAGGGGGAAACACTGAAGCTTTCTTT.

This clonotype was counted many times. The DNA of the CDR3 is TGTGCCAGCAGTCGACGACAGAGCTACGAGCAGTACTTC. This translates into CASSRRQSYEQYF. The chain recombines TRBV12-3 or TRBV12-4 with TRBJ2-7; maybe TRBD1 (5 bases). The CDR3 sequence is 13 residues long. The V end lost 5 bases, the J end lost 3 bases, and 11 bases lay between the germline ends.

The V call is TRBV28, the J call TRBJ2-7; 7 nucleotides match TRBD1. Germline assignment: CDR1 MDHEN and CDR2 SYDVKM. The CDR3 extends over 15 amino acids. With V trimmed by 7 bases and J by 2 bases, 11 bases remained unmatched. CDR3 sequence (DNA): TGTGCCAGCACTGATCGAGGGACAGTTACCTACGAGCAGTACTTC. This translates into CASTDRGTVTYEQYF.